This T cell receptor beta chain is drawn from a study of OX40 agonist ivuxolimab in advanced cancers. The wider study: Three partial responders included one hepatocellular carcinoma patient and two cutaneous melanoma patients.

Some clones are missing from TCRdb's copy, which holds only in-frame ones; the method was immunoSEQ multiplex PCR. The sample has about 69,000 clones, approximately 90% seen once. Patients with autoimmune history or systemic immunosuppression were excluded. CDR1 MDHEN and CDR2 SYDVKM come from the germline V gene. The CDR3 totals 15 residues. Trimming shortened V by 5 bases and J by 5 bases, and 18 bases separated the two germline ends. The sequencing here drew on CD4+ or CD8+ T cells sorted from blood, taken in a trial of the OX40 agonist ivuxolimab. The chain joins TRBV28 to TRBJ1-1; D remains ambiguous. The receptor comes from an adult with an advanced solid tumor such as melanoma, head and neck, liver or kidney cancer. The CDR3 protein is CASSPREWARTEAFF. CDR3 DNA sequence: TGTGCCAGCAGTCCCCGGGAGTGGGCTCGGACTGAAGCTTTCTTT. The entire variable domain, with the rest obtained from reference TRBV28 and TRBJ1-1, is as follows: DVKVTQSSRYLVKRTGEKVFLECVQDMDHENMFWYRQDPGLGLRLIYFSYDVKMKEKGDIPEGYSVSREKKERFSLILESASTNQTSMYLCASSPREWARTEAFFGQGTRLTVV.